The clone carrying this T cell receptor beta chain was seen a few times. Its antigen remains unidentified. The PCR was carried out with 60 Vbeta primers and 13 Jbeta primers. Sequencing used immunoSEQ multiplex PCR; TCRdb keeps in-frame clones, though not all of them. The table has some 180,000 clones, over 65% seen once. Trimming cost V 0 bases and J 6 bases; bases outside gene matches: 7. The CDR3 runs to 14 residues. Germline loops: CDR1 GTSNPN, CDR2 SVGIG (reference sequence). The source of the sample is a study of cytomegalovirus exposure and HLA in healthy donors. Points from the study as a whole: With DRB1 most and HLA-C fewest, TCR association rates differed between HLA loci in a later analysis. Sequencing artifact likely explains a cluster of highly shared sequence variants.

This sequence originates from a man aged 18-30 years in good health and CMV-seronegative. Sequenced sample: PBMCs. The V gene is TRBV30, the J gene TRBJ2-7; TRBD2 agrees at 8 bases. The CDR3 sequence: CAWSVEVGRGEQYF. The CDR3 region has the DNA TGTGCCTGGAGTGTAGAGGTCGGGAGGGGCGAGCAGTACTTC.